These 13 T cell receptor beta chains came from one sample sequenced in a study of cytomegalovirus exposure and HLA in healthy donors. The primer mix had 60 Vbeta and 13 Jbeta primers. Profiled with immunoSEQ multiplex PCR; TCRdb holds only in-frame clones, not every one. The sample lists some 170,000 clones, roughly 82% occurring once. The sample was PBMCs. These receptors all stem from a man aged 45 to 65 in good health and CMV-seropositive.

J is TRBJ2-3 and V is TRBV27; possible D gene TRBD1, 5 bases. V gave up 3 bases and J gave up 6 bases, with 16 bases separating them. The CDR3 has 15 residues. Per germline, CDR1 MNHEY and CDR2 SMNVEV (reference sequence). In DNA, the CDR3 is TGTGCCAGCAGTTTTAGGCAGGGTAATAGGGATACGCAGTATTTT. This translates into CASSFRQGNRDTQYF.

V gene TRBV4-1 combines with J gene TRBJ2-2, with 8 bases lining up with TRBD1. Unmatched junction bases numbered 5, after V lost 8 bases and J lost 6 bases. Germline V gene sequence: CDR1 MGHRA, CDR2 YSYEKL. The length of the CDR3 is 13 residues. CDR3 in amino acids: CASGDRLAGELFF. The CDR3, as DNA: TGCGCCAGCGGGGACAGGCTAGCCGGGGAGCTGTTTTTT.

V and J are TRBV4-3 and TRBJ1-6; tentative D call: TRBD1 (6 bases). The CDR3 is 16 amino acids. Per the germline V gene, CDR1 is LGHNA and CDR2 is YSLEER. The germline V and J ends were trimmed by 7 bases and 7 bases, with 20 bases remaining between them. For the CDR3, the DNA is TGCGCCAGCACTTCCGAATCCGGGGGGGGCAATTCACCCCTCCACTTT. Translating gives CASTSESGGGNSPLHF.

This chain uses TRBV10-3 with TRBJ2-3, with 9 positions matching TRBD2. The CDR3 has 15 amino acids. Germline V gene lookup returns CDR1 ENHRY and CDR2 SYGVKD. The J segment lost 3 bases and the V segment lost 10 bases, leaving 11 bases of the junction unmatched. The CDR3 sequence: CASTDPGLATDTQYF. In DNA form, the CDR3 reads TGTGCCAGCACAGATCCGGGACTAGCAACAGATACGCAGTATTTT.

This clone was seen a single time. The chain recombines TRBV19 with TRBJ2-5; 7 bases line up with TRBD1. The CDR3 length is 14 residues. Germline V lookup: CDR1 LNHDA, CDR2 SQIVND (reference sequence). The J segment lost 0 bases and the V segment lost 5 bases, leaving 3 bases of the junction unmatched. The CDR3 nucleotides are TGTGCCAGTAGTGCGACAGGGTACCAAGAGACCCAGTACTTC. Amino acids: CASSATGYQETQYF.

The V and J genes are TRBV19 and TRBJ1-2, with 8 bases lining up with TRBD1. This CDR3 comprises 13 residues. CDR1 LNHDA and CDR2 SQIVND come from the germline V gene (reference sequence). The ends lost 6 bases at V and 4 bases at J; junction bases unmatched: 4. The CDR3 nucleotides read TGTGCCAGTAGCCTCGGACAGGGCTATGGCTACACCTTC. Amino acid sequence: CASSLGQGYGYTF.

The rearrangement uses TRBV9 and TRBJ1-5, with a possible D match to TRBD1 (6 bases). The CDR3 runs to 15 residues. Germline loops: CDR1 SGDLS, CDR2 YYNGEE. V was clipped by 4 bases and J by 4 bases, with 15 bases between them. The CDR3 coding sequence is TGTGCCAGCAGCCTGGACAGCGCAACTAATCAGCCCCAGCATTTT. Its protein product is CASSLDSATNQPQHF.

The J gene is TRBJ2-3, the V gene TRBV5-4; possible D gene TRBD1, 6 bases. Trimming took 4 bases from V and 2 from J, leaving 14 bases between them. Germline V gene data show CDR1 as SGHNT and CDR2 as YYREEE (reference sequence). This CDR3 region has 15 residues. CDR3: CASSPGWGLTDTQYF. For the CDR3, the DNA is TGTGCCAGCAGCCCCGGGTGGGGGCTCACAGATACGCAGTATTTT.

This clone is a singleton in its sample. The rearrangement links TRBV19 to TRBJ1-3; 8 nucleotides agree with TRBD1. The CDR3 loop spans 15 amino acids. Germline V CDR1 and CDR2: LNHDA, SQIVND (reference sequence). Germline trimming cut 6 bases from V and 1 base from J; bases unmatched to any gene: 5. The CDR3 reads CASRPWTGSGNTIYF. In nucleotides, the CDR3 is TGTGCCAGTAGACCATGGACAGGGTCTGGAAACACCATATATTTT.

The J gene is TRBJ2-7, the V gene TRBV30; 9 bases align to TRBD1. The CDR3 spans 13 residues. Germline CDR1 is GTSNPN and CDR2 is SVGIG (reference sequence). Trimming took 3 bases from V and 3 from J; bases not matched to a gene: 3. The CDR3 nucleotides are TGTGCCTGGAGGGACAGGGGATACTACGAGCAGTACTTC. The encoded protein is CAWRDRGYYEQYF.

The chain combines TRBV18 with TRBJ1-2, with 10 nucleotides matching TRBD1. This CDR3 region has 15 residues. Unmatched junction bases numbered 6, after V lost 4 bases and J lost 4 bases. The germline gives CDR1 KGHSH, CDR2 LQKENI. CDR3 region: CASSRSGQGIYGYTF. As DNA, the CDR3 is TGTGCCAGCTCACGGTCGGGACAGGGGATCTATGGCTACACCTTC.

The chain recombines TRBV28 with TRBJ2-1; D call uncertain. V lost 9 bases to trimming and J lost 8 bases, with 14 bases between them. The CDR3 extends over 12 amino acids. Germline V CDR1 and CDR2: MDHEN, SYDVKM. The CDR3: CASGFEVYEQFF. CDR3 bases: TGTGCCAGTGGCTTTGAGGTATATGAGCAGTTCTTC. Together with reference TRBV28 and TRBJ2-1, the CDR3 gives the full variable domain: DVKVTQSSRYLVKRTGEKVFLECVQDMDHENMFWYRQDPGLGLRLIYFSYDVKMKEKGDIPEGYSVSREKKERFSLILESASTNQTSMYLCASGFEVYEQFFGPGTRLTVL.

The CDR3 DNA reads TGTGCCAGCAGCTTAACACAGGACACTGAAGCTTTCTTT. This sequence encodes CASSLTQDTEAFF. The rearrangement joins TRBV7-3 to TRBJ1-1; D possibly corresponds to TRBD1 (5 bases). Deletions cut 0 bases from V and 3 bases from J, with 5 bases between. CDR3 size: 13 residues. CDR1 is SGHTA, CDR2 FQGTGA, per germline.